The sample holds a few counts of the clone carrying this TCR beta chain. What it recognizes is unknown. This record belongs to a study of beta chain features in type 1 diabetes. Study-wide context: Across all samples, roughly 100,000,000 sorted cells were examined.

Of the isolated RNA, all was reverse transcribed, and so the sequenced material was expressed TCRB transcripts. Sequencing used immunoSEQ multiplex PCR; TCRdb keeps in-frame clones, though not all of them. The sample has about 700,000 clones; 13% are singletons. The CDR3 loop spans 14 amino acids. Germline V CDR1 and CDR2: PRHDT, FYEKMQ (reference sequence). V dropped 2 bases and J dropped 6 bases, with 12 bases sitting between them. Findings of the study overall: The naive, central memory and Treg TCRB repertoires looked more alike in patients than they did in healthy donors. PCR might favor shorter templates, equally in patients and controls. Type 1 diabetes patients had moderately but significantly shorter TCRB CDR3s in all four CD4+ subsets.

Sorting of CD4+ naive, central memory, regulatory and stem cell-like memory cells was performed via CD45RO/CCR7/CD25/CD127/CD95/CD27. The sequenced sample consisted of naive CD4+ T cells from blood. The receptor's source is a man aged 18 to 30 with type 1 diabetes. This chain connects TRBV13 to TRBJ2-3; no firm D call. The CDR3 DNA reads TGTGCCAGCAGCTTAATGGCGGTCCAGGATACGCAGTATTTT. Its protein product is CASSLMAVQDTQYF.